The next 30 T cell receptor beta chains were all read from a single sample in a study of regulatory T cells in long-lasting Graves disease. The time point here: newly diagnosed GD, antithyroid drugs for less than 3 months. There was RNA extracted from PBMCs, and the TCR library was made from it. Arm-PCR of CDR3 regions with iRepertoire HTBI primers generated TCR beta libraries. Each CDR3 protein gets one entry after TCRdb re-called the multiplex PCR reads with MiXCR. The table lists 440,000 or so distinct CDR3 sequences, about 15% of them singletons. The same data also contributed to another study, on T cells in Graves' hyperthyroidism and ophthalmopathy.

Sequenced material: peripheral blood mononuclear cells (PBMCs), taken at new diagnosis, from a patient treated with antithyroid drugs. The receptor set was obtained from a woman younger than 45 with Graves disease.

This clonotype occurred a few times. The chain couples TRBV6-5 to TRBJ1-2; D gene uncertain. Germline values: CDR1 MNHEY, CDR2 SVGAGI. The CDR3 runs 17 residues. Between the trimmed V and J ends, which lost 2 bases and 4 bases, there was a span of 20 bases. CDR3 DNA sequence: TGTGCCAGCAGTTACACGGCCCCCTTCCAAGGCCCCTATGGCTACACCTTC. Translation gives CASSYTAPFQGPYGYTF.

The chain joins TRBV9 to TRBJ1-6, with a weak D call TRBD1 (6 bases). This CDR3 comprises 15 residues. Per the germline V gene, CDR1 is SGDLS and CDR2 is YYNGEE. Trimming stripped 4 bases from V and 6 bases from J, with 14 bases between. CDR3 sequence: CASSTEGDRNSPLHF. The CDR3 nucleotides are TGTGCCAGCAGCACCGAGGGGGACCGTAATTCACCCCTCCACTTT.

This clonotype has ten or more counts. CDR3 protein: CASSGTEGYGYTF. Here the CDR3 DNA reads TGTGCCAGCAGTGGGACAGAGGGCTATGGCTACACCTTC. The chain recombines TRBV2 with TRBJ1-2; D may be TRBD1 (6 bases). The ends were cut back, 4 bases at V and 4 bases at J, with 10 bases in the middle. This CDR3 comprises 13 residues. Germline assignment: CDR1 SNHLY and CDR2 FYNNEI.

The chain recombines TRBV12-5 with TRBJ1-3, with 7 bases that match TRBD1. The CDR3 is made up of 14 amino acids. CDR1 LGHNT and CDR2 FRNRAP come from the germline V gene. The V gene end was trimmed by 5 bases and the J gene end by 1 base; junction bases not matched to a gene: 2. The CDR3 coding sequence is TGTGCTAGTGGTCAGACAGGGTCTGGAAACACCATATATTTT. It is translated as CASGQTGSGNTIYF. Using reference TRBV12-5 and TRBJ1-3 for the parts outside the CDR3, the full variable domain is DARVTQTPRHKVTEMGQEVTMRCQPILGHNTVFWYRQTMMQGLELLAYFRNRAPLDDSGMPKDRFSAEMPDATLATLKIQPSEPRDSAVYFCASGQTGSGNTIYFGEGSWLTVV.

V gene TRBV27 combines with J gene TRBJ2-7; 10 bases map to TRBD2. The CDR3 is 15 residues long. Germline lookup yields CDR1 MNHEY and CDR2 SMNVEV (reference sequence). J gave up 0 bases and V 2 bases, and 1 base lay outside the gene matches. The CDR3 loop is CASSLKREGSYEQYF. Written as DNA, the CDR3 is TGTGCCAGCAGTTTAAAGCGGGAGGGCTCCTACGAGCAGTACTTC.

V and J are TRBV28 and TRBJ2-7, with TRBD2 identical over 7 bases. CDR1 and CDR2 (germline): MDHEN, SYDVKM. The V segment lost 5 bases and the J segment 8 bases; nucleotides outside the gene matches: 9. The CDR3 covers 13 residues. Here the CDR3 reads CASSPGTTLKQYF. DNA of the CDR3: TGTGCCAGCAGTCCCGGGACTACCTTGAAGCAGTACTTC.

This clonotype was seen repeatedly, ten times or more. The chain couples TRBV20-1 to TRBJ2-1, with a possible D match to TRBD2 (6 bases). The CDR3 loop spans 14 amino acids. Trimming removed 3 bases from V and 5 bases from J, with 14 bases in between. Germline V CDR1 and CDR2: DFQATT, SNEGSKA (reference sequence). The CDR3 bases are TGCAGTGCTAGCAGACTAGGGCCCAACAATGAGCAGTTCTTC. As protein: CSASRLGPNNEQFF.

This clonotype was seen repeatedly, ten times or more. The genes are TRBV11-3 and TRBJ2-3; TRBD1 is a possible D gene (6 bases). In germline, CDR1 is SGHNT, CDR2 YENEEA. Trimming shortened V by 3 bases and J by 3 bases, and 16 bases separated the two germline ends. The CDR3 runs to 16 residues. For the CDR3, the DNA is TGTGCCAGCAGCTTCCCTCGACAGGTTTGGACAGATACGCAGTATTTT. Protein sequence: CASSFPRQVWTDTQYF.

The table lists this clonotype with many counts. The chain has TRBV5-1 and TRBJ1-2, with TRBD1 as a possible D gene (5 bases). Trimming removed 3 bases from V and 6 bases from J, with 12 bases in between. This CDR3 region has 13 residues. The germline gives CDR1 SGHRS, CDR2 YFSETQ. The CDR3 here is CASSWGGLDGYTF. The CDR3 DNA follows: TGCGCCAGCAGCTGGGGGGGATTGGATGGCTACACCTTC.

This clonotype occurred many times. The chain couples TRBV5-8 to TRBJ1-1, with 8 bases matching TRBD1. With 1 base clipped from V and 5 bases from J, the junction kept 4 bases outside the gene matches. The germline CDR1 and CDR2 sequences are SGHTS and YDEGEE. The CDR3 runs to 14 residues. The CDR3 reads CASSLLDRVTEAFF. The CDR3 DNA follows: TGTGCCAGCAGCTTGCTGGACAGGGTTACTGAAGCTTTCTTT.

Many counts were recorded for this clonotype. The V call is TRBV30, the J call TRBJ2-7; D call uncertain. This CDR3 is built from 15 residues. Germline V gives CDR1 GTSNPN, CDR2 SVGIG (reference sequence). V shed 0 bases and J shed 0 bases, with 12 bases lying between them. For the CDR3, the DNA is TGTGCCTGGAGTGTTGCCGGCCACCCCTCCTACGAGCAGTACTTC. Amino acid sequence: CAWSVAGHPSYEQYF. Drawing the rest from reference TRBV30 and TRBJ2-7, the complete variable domain is SQTIHQWPATLVQPVGSPLSLECTVEGTSNPNLYWYRQAAGRGLQLLFYSVGIGQISSEVPQNLSASRPQDRQFILSSKKLLLSDSGFYLCAWSVAGHPSYEQYFGPGTRLTVT.

Worth noting for this clonotype: This could be a read error, since a much larger clone is one nucleotide away. The chain has TRBV30 and TRBJ1-4; perhaps TRBD1 as D (5 bases). The CDR3 loop spans 14 amino acids. Germline V CDR1 and CDR2: GTSNPN, SVGIG (reference sequence). The CDR3 loop reads CACSGGRGHEKLFF. The CDR3 region has the DNA TGTGCCTGTAGTGGGGGACGAGGGCACGAAAAACTGTTTTTT. Together with reference TRBV30 and TRBJ1-4, the CDR3 gives the full variable domain: SQTIHQWPATLVQPVGSPLSLECTVEGTSNPNLYWYRQAAGRGLQLLFYSVGIGQISSEVPQNLSASRPQDRQFILSSKKLLLSDSGFYLCACSGGRGHEKLFFGSGTQLSVL.

As regards this clonotype: A much larger clone lies one base from this, so it may be a read error. The chain combines TRBV28 with TRBJ1-2; 7 positions match TRBD1. CDR3 length: 13 amino acids. Germline V CDR1 and CDR2: MDHEN, SYDVKM. CDR3 loop: CTSTPLTGLGYTF. CDR3 coding DNA: TGTACCAGCACCCCCCTGACAGGGCTCGGCTACACCTTC.

This clonotype was seen ten or more times. The CDR3 bases are TGTGCCAGCAGTCTCCAAAACTACGAGCAGTACTTC. Amino acids: CASSLQNYEQYF. J is TRBJ2-7 and V is TRBV7-9, with unresolved D. Between the trimmed V and J ends, which lost 6 bases and 3 bases, there was a span of 9 bases. The CDR3 covers 12 residues. The germline gives CDR1 SEHNR, CDR2 FQNEAQ (reference sequence).

The rearrangement uses TRBV5-1 and TRBJ2-7; D remains unclear. Trimming pared 2 bases from V and 3 bases from J, leaving 12 bases between. Germline CDR1 reads SGHRS; CDR2 reads YFSETQ. The CDR3 runs to 14 residues. CDR3 protein: CASSFTPENYEQYF. As DNA, the CDR3 is TGCGCCAGCAGCTTTACGCCCGAGAACTACGAGCAGTACTTC.

At least ten counts were recorded for this clonotype. V and J are TRBV6-1 and TRBJ1-5, with D unclear. The germline gives CDR1 MNHNS, CDR2 SASEGT. V lost 4 bases and J lost 4, with 14 bases in between. The CDR3 covers 15 residues. The CDR3, as DNA: TGTGCCAGCAGTGCGGGATGGGAAGCTAATCAGCCCCAGCATTTT. Its protein product is CASSAGWEANQPQHF.

This clonotype occurred many times. The gene calls are TRBV2 and TRBJ2-3, with D tentatively TRBD1 (5 bases). CDR1 is SNHLY and CDR2 is FYNNEI in the germline V gene. The CDR3 has 12 amino acids. V was trimmed by 7 bases and J by 2 bases, leaving 7 bases between them. The CDR3 sequence is CASNRNTDTQYF. The CDR3 DNA follows: TGTGCCAGCAACAGGAACACAGATACGCAGTATTTT. The variable domain in full, completed from reference TRBV2 and TRBJ2-3, reads EPEVTQTPSHQVTQMGQEVILRCVPISNHLYFYWYRQILGQKVEFLVSFYNNEISEKSEIFDDQFSVERPDGSNFTLKIRSTKLEDSAMYFCASNRNTDTQYFGPGTRLTVL.

This chain uses TRBV27 with TRBJ2-7; 9 bases align to TRBD1. V trimming: 6 bases; J trimming: 3 bases; junction bases outside the gene matches: 6. The CDR3 is made up of 14 amino acids. Germline V gene sequence: CDR1 MNHEY, CDR2 SMNVEV (reference sequence). The CDR3 nucleotides are TGTGCCAGCAGCTGGGACAGGGCTAGCTACGAGCAGTACTTC. As protein: CASSWDRASYEQYF.

This clonotype was recorded at least ten times. The chain combines TRBV13 with TRBJ2-1, with 7 positions matching TRBD2. V was pared by 0 bases and J by 1 base, with 6 bases of the junction left unmatched. The germline V gene encodes CDR1 PRHDT and CDR2 FYEKMQ (reference sequence). CDR3 length: 17 amino acids. The CDR3 region has the DNA TGTGCCAGCAGCTTAGGCCTGGGGGGGGAGTCCTACAATGAGCAGTTCTTC. Translated, it gives CASSLGLGGESYNEQFF. Complete variable domain (other parts from reference TRBV13 and TRBJ2-1): AAGVIQSPRHLIKEKRETATLKCYPIPRHDTVYWYQQGPGQDPQFLISFYEKMQSDKGSIPDRFSAQQFSDYHSELNMSSLELGDSALYFCASSLGLGGESYNEQFFGPGTRLTVL.

The chain recombines TRBV7-3 with TRBJ2-1; 11 nucleotides align to TRBD1. The CDR3 is 15 residues long. Unmatched junction bases numbered 2, after V lost 5 bases and J lost 2 bases. Germline V CDR1 and CDR2: SGHTA, FQGTGA. The CDR3 region is CASSRTGGPYNEQFF. The CDR3 DNA follows: TGTGCCAGCAGCAGGACAGGGGGCCCCTACAATGAGCAGTTCTTC.

There are a few counts of this clonotype. The chain has TRBV15 and TRBJ2-2, with a tentative D call TRBD2 (6 bases). Germline CDR1 LNHNV, CDR2 YYDKDF (reference sequence). V lost 5 bases, J lost 5 bases, and 15 bases lay in between. This CDR3 comprises 15 residues. This CDR3 is CATSPGLPGTGELFF. CDR3 DNA: TGTGCCACCAGCCCGGGACTCCCGGGGACCGGGGAGCTGTTTTTT.

The chain joins TRBV10-3 to TRBJ2-6, with 10 nucleotides matching TRBD1. This CDR3 is 20 amino acids long. Trimming took 4 bases from V and 4 from J; bases not matched to a gene: 16. Germline loops: CDR1 ENHRY, CDR2 SYGVKD. CDR3 nucleotides: TGTGCCATCAGTGCCCAAGGGAGGACAGGGGGGGCAGGAGGGGCCAACGTCCTGACTTTC. Amino acids: CAISAQGRTGGAGGANVLTF.

V is TRBV7-9 and J is TRBJ2-5; a possible D gene is TRBD1 (5 bases). Germline CDR1 SEHNR, CDR2 FQNEAQ (reference sequence). V was shortened by 0 bases and J by 1 base, with 9 bases between the two germline ends. The CDR3 contains 15 residues. The CDR3 sequence is CASSLAGAAQETQYF. The CDR3 nucleotides are TGTGCCAGCAGCTTAGCTGGGGCGGCCCAAGAGACCCAGTACTTC.

This clonotype was seen at least ten times. The gene calls are TRBV18 and TRBJ2-5; 8 positions match TRBD1. This CDR3 comprises 15 residues. Germline values: CDR1 KGHSH, CDR2 LQKENI. The V and J ends lost 2 bases and 4 bases, in that order; junction bases with no gene match: 6. The CDR3 nucleotides are TGTGCCAGCTCACCATCGACAGGGGTGGCAGAGACCCAGTACTTC. The encoded protein is CASSPSTGVAETQYF.

The gene calls are TRBV19 and TRBJ1-4; TRBD1 might be the D (5 bases). Deletions cut 9 bases from V and 2 bases from J, with 10 bases between. CDR1 is LNHDA, CDR2 SQIVND, per germline (reference sequence). There are 13 residues in the CDR3. The chain's CDR3 is CASSGVTNEKLFF. The CDR3 DNA reads TGTGCCAGCTCGGGGGTGACTAATGAAAAACTGTTTTTT.

This clonotype was observed at least ten times. The CDR3: CASSVGGAYEQYF. The CDR3 nucleotides are TGTGCCAGCAGTGTTGGGGGGGCCTACGAGCAGTACTTC. The J gene is TRBJ2-7, the V gene TRBV6-1; 7 nucleotides line up with TRBD2. V gave up 4 bases and J gave up 2 bases; unmatched junction bases: 2. This CDR3 contains 13 residues. CDR1 and CDR2 from the germline V gene are MNHNS and SASEGT.

This clonotype occurred many times. The V gene is TRBV2, the J gene TRBJ2-7; D ambiguous. This CDR3 contains 11 residues. Between the trimmed V and J ends, which lost 4 bases and 7 bases, there was a span of 8 bases. The germline V gene encodes CDR1 SNHLY and CDR2 FYNNEI. The CDR3 DNA reads as TGTGCCAGCAGTGTTACCGCGGAGCAGTACTTC. This translates into CASSVTAEQYF.

This clonotype has just a few counts. Here the CDR3 reads CASSYRQGAYEQYF. The CDR3 DNA sequence: TGTGCCAGCAGTTACAGACAGGGTGCCTACGAGCAGTACTTC. The genes are TRBV6-5 and TRBJ2-7; TRBD1 matches at 7 bases. Germline V gene lookup returns CDR1 MNHEY and CDR2 SVGAGI. Losses at the gene ends were 2 bases for V and 2 bases for J; bases not matched to a gene: 3. The CDR3 is 14 amino acids.

V and J are TRBV19 and TRBJ2-2; D is uncertain. Germline CDR1 LNHDA, CDR2 SQIVND (reference sequence). Deletions cut 1 base from V and 1 base from J, with 7 bases between. The CDR3 totals 15 residues. DNA of the CDR3: TGTGCCAGTAGTATAGGGCCACGGAACACCGGGGAGCTGTTTTTT. Translating gives CASSIGPRNTGELFF.

This chain connects TRBV20-1 to TRBJ2-1, with D possibly TRBD1 on 5 matching bases. This CDR3 is built from 15 residues. V lost 4 bases, J lost 0 bases, and 13 bases lay in between. Germline V lookup: CDR1 DFQATT, CDR2 SNEGSKA (reference sequence). The CDR3 nucleotides read TGCAGTGCTATTCCTGACAGAATCTCCTACAATGAGCAGTTCTTC. It specifies CSAIPDRISYNEQFF.